These T cell receptor beta chains were read from a single sample in a study of shared clonotypes between healthy human individuals. Here immunoSEQ multiplex PCR was the method, and the copy in TCRdb shows in-frame clones only, minus some. The table records around 600,000 clones, 95% to 98% of them present only once. Specimen: naive CD8+ T cells sorted from blood. The receptors were gathered from a man aged 25 to 45 in good health. Each CDR3 is given with its conserved first and last residue. A D gene is named only where the DNA matches it firmly. Expanded clones get a size class; other rows say once, few or many, or leave the size out.

clone_size,d_call,j_call,v_call,cdr3_nt,cdr3_aa
once,.,TRBJ2-7,TRBV9,TGTGCCAGCAGCGTAGGAGGGGAGTTCTACGAGCAGTACTTC,CASSVGGEFYEQYF
.,.,TRBJ1-2,TRBV6-1,TGTGCCAGCAGTGAAAGGATCGTACGGTTCTATGGCTACACCTTC,CASSERIVRFYGYTF
.,TRBD1,TRBJ1-1,TRBV2,TGTGCCAGCTGGGGGGACAGGGCTAATATGAACACTGAAGCTTTCTTT,CASWGDRANMNTEAFF
.,TRBD1,TRBJ2-6,TRBV2,TGTGCCAGCAGTGACGGACAGGGGCAGGGCTGGGGGGCCAACGTCCTGACTTTC,CASSDGQGQGWGANVLTF
few,.,TRBJ1-2,TRBV9,TGTGCCAGCAGCAGCAGGGTGGATGGCTACACCTTC,CASSSRVDGYTF
.,TRBD1,TRBJ2-7,TRBV7-9,TGTGCCAGCAGCGGACAGGGATACGGCGAGCAGTACTTC,CASSGQGYGEQYF
.,TRBD2,TRBJ2-5,TRBV11-2,TGTGCCAGCAGCTCACCCGGACTAGCGGGAAAAGAGACCCAGTACTTC,CASSSPGLAGKETQYF
.,TRBD2,TRBJ2-3,TRBV7-7,TGTGCCAGCAGCTTAACTAGCGGGTCAGATACGCAGTATTTT,CASSLTSGSDTQYF
.,TRBD1,TRBJ2-2,TRBV6-5,TGTGCCAGCAGGCCCGGGACAGGGTCGACCGGGGAGCTGTTTTTT,CASRPGTGSTGELFF
.,.,TRBJ2-3,TRBV18,TGTGCCAGCTCACCAGTCAGGTTTTTCACAGATACGCAGTATTTT,CASSPVRFFTDTQYF
once,.,TRBJ2-7,TRBV27,TGTGCCAGCAGTGCCTCAGGGTTGTTTAGCGAGCAGTACTTC,CASSASGLFSEQYF
.,TRBD2,TRBJ2-1,TRBV6-4,TGTGCCAGCAGCGAAACTAGCGGATCCTACAATGAGCAGTTCTTC,CASSETSGSYNEQFF
.,.,TRBJ2-2,TRBV5-1,TGCGCCAGCAGCTTGGAAGGTCCAGGGTTTGGCGGGGAGCTGTTTTTT,CASSLEGPGFGGELFF
.,.,TRBJ2-7,TRBV11-2,TGTGCCAGCAGCTTAGACCTTTCCTACGAGCAGTACTTC,CASSLDLSYEQYF
.,.,TRBJ2-7,TRBV18,TGTGCCAGCTCCCCGGGACTCCTCTTGGACGAGCAGTACTTC,CASSPGLLLDEQYF
.,.,TRBJ2-2,TRBV27,TGTGCCAGCAGTCCCCCGGGTTTTGGCGGGGAGCTGTTTTTT,CASSPPGFGGELFF